This TCR beta chain was sequenced in a study of shared clonotypes between healthy human individuals (dated by TCRdb to about 2020). With regard to the full study: The cohort comprised a couple of women and a few men aged 18 to 49 years. For each donor, CD4 naive and CD4 memory were each run on three plates, CD8 naive on two plates, and CD8 memory on one plate. To estimate repertoire size and how much clonotype sharing occurs between individuals, the study deeply sequenced the blood TCR repertoires of about five healthy adults. Libraries were prepared and TCR repertoires were sequenced by different laboratories using diverse techniques, in order to increase sequencing depth and limit assay-specific biases. Between about 0.94 and 8.9 billion PBMCs per donor were obtained by leukapheresis.

Here is what the overall study found, with its caveats: Sampling was restricted to blood, and TCR repertoires in tissues likely differ from the TCR repertoires found in blood. Pairwise subsampling indicated that sequencing depth was expected to affect the degree of clonotype sharing among donors. When a few donors were compared, the shared fraction of clonotypes was roughly 4.8% for naive CD4, roughly 3.4% for naive CD8, more than 2% for memory CD4, and 0.35% to 0.4% for memory CD8. Compared with non-shared clonotypes, the clonotypes found in all four sorted-subset donors had higher generation probabilities. Even with the large sequencing depth, rarefaction of the sorted-subset datasets indicated that sequencing was incomplete. The genetic and exposure-history diversity represented was limited by the small number of donors. Larger estimated clonotype richness was generally found for naive subsets than for memory subsets.

Comment on this clone: This receptor's antigen is unknown. No base qualities exist here, and no much larger clone lies one base off it. Other DNA sequences within the sample encode an identical CDR3.

Using the deep immunoSEQ assay, TCR CDR3 regions were amplified from genomic DNA by multiplex PCR. For each cell subset, the extracted genomic DNA was distributed evenly across all wells of several immunoSEQ 96-well plates, and each plate served as one replicate. For sorted subsets, each replicate PCR was loaded with 150 to 250 ng genomic DNA, equivalent to 25,000 to 35,000 T cell genomes. The purified libraries were quantified using a Qubit 3.0 fluorometer, sized with a Bioanalyzer 2100, and then quantified again using the KAPA Library Quantification kit. Each immunoSEQ 96-well plate was sequenced on its own single-read 150-cycle Illumina NextSeq 550 flow cell. The original methods were these. The immunoSEQ output contained only junctional sequences without quality scores, so filtering could not match that applied to full-length reads. Sequences were annotated with PyIR, a Python wrapper for IgBLAST v1.9, and V/J genes and CDR3 were assigned using IMGT germline references. Reads were removed for weak V/J assignments (E-value above 1e-6), missing CDR3, stop codons, out-of-frame junctions, or ambiguous translated residues. A V3J clonotype was defined by an identical inferred V gene, J gene, and CDR3 amino acid sequence. Percentage overlap between repertoires was computed as shared unique clonotypes divided by the size of the smaller repertoire. Repertoire richness was assessed with RTK rarefaction, the Chao1 estimator, and Recon v2.1 estimates of unobserved clonotypes. Generation probabilities for all TCRbeta clonotypes obtained by the gDNA method from four donors were computed using OLGA. Here the immuneACCESS table is served through TCRdb, limited to in-frame sequences with V and J called. Missing clones are a known gap in these copies; in checked studies unresolved V genes cover under half, and the rest lacks a known reason. The V and J calls and the clone size are those of that table, but D and trimming were determined from the DNA. For this sample there are 850,000 to 1,200,000 clones; about 77% appear just once. The ten top clones hold about 1.5% of the sample.

The donors were healthy, HIV-negative adults who had no recently reported acute infections or vaccinations. Every donor was a Caucasian adult residing in Nashville, Tennessee, USA. CD4+ T cells were enriched by magnetic negative selection; naive cells were then positively selected on CD45RA, and the negative fraction formed the memory subset. Blood was collected by leukapheresis, and PBMCs were isolated by Ficoll-Histopaque density gradient centrifugation and then cryopreserved in liquid nitrogen vapor phase. Purity and quantity of every magnetically sorted T cell population were checked by analytical flow cytometry. Each sorted fraction had its genomic DNA isolated and then quantified by UV absorbance on a Nanodrop 2000c. CDR1 and CDR2 (SGHRS, YFSETQ) derive from the germline V gene. Its CDR3 holds 14 amino acids, cysteine through phenylalanine. The retained sequence is limited to the CDR3, 42 bases, with the frame set at the first base. The junction shows trimming of 3 bases on V and 1 base on J, plus 10 bases between the germline ends.

This receptor was obtained from a man between 18 and 35 years old in good health. The rearrangement joined TRBV5-1 to TRBJ1-1; a tentative D match to TRBD1 spans 6 bases. The sequenced sample consisted of memory CD4+ T cells sorted from blood. This specimen's cell subset or site label, interpreted: CD45RA-negative fraction. DNA sequence: TGCGCCAGCAGCTCCGGACAGTCGAACACTGAAGCTTTCTTT. It is translated as CASSSGQSNTEAFF. Beyond the CDR3, the reference TRBV5-1 and TRBJ1-1 genes provide the residues; the full variable domain reads: KAGVTQTPRYLIKTRGQQVTLSCSPISGHRSVSWYQQTPGQGLQFLFEYFSETQRNKGNFPGRFSGRQFSNSRSEMNVSTLELGDSALYLCASSSGQSNTEAFFGQGTRLTVV.